What follows describes a single T cell receptor (beta chain). Its antigen is as yet unknown. The data were obtained in a study of cytomegalovirus exposure and HLA in healthy donors. Broader study findings: High specificity and sensitivity for cytomegalovirus status were reported for the classifier. Specificity for CMV antigens was confirmed in vitro for a few of the CMV-associated chains.

The CDR3 covers 15 residues. With 5 bases clipped from V and 4 bases from J, the junction kept 4 bases outside the gene matches. The germline V gene has CDR1 MNHNY and CDR2 SVGAGI (reference sequence). Sequencing was performed with immunoSEQ multiplex PCR; in TCRdb, only in-frame clones are kept and a portion is missing. Here the sample spans roughly 100,000 clones, approximately 90% being singletons. The receptor was isolated from a woman younger than 30 in good health and CMV-seropositive. The V and J genes are TRBV6-6 and TRBJ2-1; 11 positions match TRBD1. The sample consisted of PBMCs. This chain's CDR3 is CASSPGTGGYNEQFF. The DNA for the CDR3 is TGTGCCAGCAGTCCAGGGACAGGGGGTTACAATGAGCAGTTCTTC.